This TCR beta chain was recovered during a study of T cell changes during pregnancy in multiple sclerosis. Method: immunoSEQ multiplex PCR; TCRdb's copy keeps in-frame clones and lacks some. This sample has 10,000 to 15,000 clones, with 88% found just once. This CDR3 contains 15 residues. J lost 4 bases, V lost 4 bases, and 10 bases had no gene match. CDR1 KGHSH and CDR2 LQKENI come from the germline V gene. The origin of this receptor is a female donor in good health, enrolled as a control in a pregnancy study. This rearrangement joins TRBV18 to TRBJ2-7, with 7 bases identical to TRBD1. Sequencing was performed on CD8+ T cells from peripheral blood mononuclear cells, taken in the second trimester of pregnancy. CDR3 sequence: CASSLRQGSGYEQYF. The CDR3, as DNA: TGTGCCAGCTCACTTCGACAGGGCTCGGGTTACGAGCAGTACTTC.